This TCR beta chain was recovered during a study of shared clonotypes between healthy human individuals. For this clone: Antigen unknown.

Adults of Caucasian background living in Nashville, Tennessee made up all donors. The CDR3 spans 14 residues. V was trimmed by 4 bases and J by 10 bases, leaving 20 bases between them. The V gene's germline CDR1 is SGHRS and CDR2 YFSETQ. Produced via immunoSEQ multiplex PCR; TCRdb's table is partial and in-frame only. The repertoire holds about 2.3 million clones, with approximately 95% as singletons. Study-wide findings and caveats: The genetic and exposure-history diversity represented was limited by few donors. Blood was the only sampled material, and tissue repertoires likely differ.

Sequenced sample: naive CD4+ T cells from PBMCs. Subset defined: CD45RA+ positively selected. The genes are TRBV5-1 and TRBJ1-1; no definite D call. This clonotype was sampled from a man aged 18 to 30 in good health. Some clones in this sample may be carry-over from other donors' samples. The DNA of the CDR3 is TGCGCCAGCAGCCCTCCGGGAGAGCTCTCCTCAGCTTTCTTT. Encoded protein: CASSPPGELSSAFF.